This TCR beta chain stems from a study of immune heterogeneity within non-small cell lung tumors. The authors amplified TCR beta CDR3 by multiplex PCR with 32 V and 13 J primers. TCRdb reprocessed the multiplex PCR reads via MiXCR and lists one record per CDR3 protein. Altogether some 19,000 distinct CDR3 sequences are present, around 28% being singletons, with the ten largest covering roughly 4%. Template input, which was bulk tumor genomic DNA, totaled 450 to 600 ng per sample. During surgery, each primary tumor gave multiple biopsies spaced as far apart as possible. The study cohort was described as untreated, and its members had newly diagnosed non-small cell lung cancer. They went on to have curative surgery. The germline V gene has CDR1 MNHEY and CDR2 SVGEGT. CDR3 size: 13 residues. V lost 7 bases and J lost 7; bases outside the gene matches: 9.

Sequencing used lung tumor tissue. This chain connects TRBV6-2 or TRBV6-3 to TRBJ1-2, with 7 bases that match TRBD1. This clonotype was sampled from a man aged 40-49 years with non-small cell lung cancer. The CDR3 DNA follows: TGTGCCAGCACTGACCCAGGGGGGTTTGGCTACACCTTC. As protein: CASTDPGGFGYTF.